The 17 T cell receptor beta chains given below trace back to one sample, sequenced in a study of neoadjuvant anti-PD-1 for oral cavity cancer. The protocol was immunoSEQ multiplex PCR, while the TCRdb copy is restricted to in-frame clones and leaves out a portion. The sample yields about 14,000 clones, roughly 79% seen once. The time point here: after neoadjuvant nivolumab, at surgical resection. This sample comprised PBMCs, obtained after nivolumab (anti-PD-1) treatment. Every receptor here comes from a person aged 35-79 years with oral cavity squamous cell carcinoma.

The chain couples TRBV28 to TRBJ1-5; perhaps TRBD1 as D (6 bases). The V gene's germline CDR1 is MDHEN and CDR2 SYDVKM. V was shortened by 7 bases and J by 7 bases, with 17 bases between the two germline ends. The CDR3 is 14 amino acids. The CDR3 sequence is CASTMGGARQPQHF. In nucleotides, the CDR3 is TGTGCCAGCACCATGGGGGGGGCCCGGCAGCCCCAGCATTTT. Complete variable domain (other parts from reference TRBV28 and TRBJ1-5): DVKVTQSSRYLVKRTGEKVFLECVQDMDHENMFWYRQDPGLGLRLIYFSYDVKMKEKGDIPEGYSVSREKKERFSLILESASTNQTSMYLCASTMGGARQPQHFGDGTRLSIL.

The chain combines TRBV10-3 with TRBJ2-7; possibly TRBD2 for D (6 bases). The V end lost 9 bases, the J end lost 6 bases, and 21 bases lay between the germline ends. Germline V gene data show CDR1 as ENHRY and CDR2 as SYGVKD. The CDR3 has 14 residues. CDR3 nucleotides: TGTGCCATTGACTCCTCTGCGGGAAAGGGCGAGCAGTACTTC. Amino acids: CAIDSSAGKGEQYF.

This clone was seen a few times. The J gene is TRBJ1-5, the V gene TRBV27; no reliable D call. V was trimmed by 1 base and J by 3 bases, leaving 4 bases between them. Germline assignment: CDR1 MNHEY and CDR2 SMNVEV (reference sequence). This CDR3 is 13 amino acids long. In DNA, the CDR3 is TGTGCCAGCAGTTTATTCCACAATCAGCCCCAGCATTTT. Amino acid sequence: CASSLFHNQPQHF.

The rearrangement joins TRBV7-2 to TRBJ1-6; possible D gene TRBD1, 5 bases. V was shortened by 1 base and J by 10 bases, with 14 bases between the two germline ends. Per the germline V gene, CDR1 is SGHTA and CDR2 is FQGNSA. This CDR3 comprises 15 residues. DNA for the CDR3: TGTGCCAGCAGCTTAGAAGCTACGGGGCGCTCACCCCTCCACTTT. Translating gives CASSLEATGRSPLHF.

The chain couples TRBV10-3 to TRBJ2-7, with TRBD1 identical over 8 bases. V shed 4 bases, J shed 0 bases, and the junction held 5 bases outside the gene matches. The CDR3 contains 15 residues. CDR1 and CDR2 from the germline V gene are ENHRY and SYGVKD. The CDR3 bases are TGTGCCATCAGTGCCGGACAGGGATACTCCTACGAGCAGTACTTC. It translates to CAISAGQGYSYEQYF.

This chain joins TRBV6-6 and TRBJ2-7; the D call may be TRBD1 or TRBD2 (6 bases each). The CDR3 extends over 15 amino acids. Germline-derived CDR1 and CDR2 are MNHNY and SVGAGI (reference sequence). Trimming took off 7 bases at V and 5 bases at J, with 21 bases between the two ends. This CDR3 is CASKRGESPADEQYF. The DNA for the CDR3 is TGTGCCAGCAAAAGGGGGGAAAGCCCGGCGGACGAGCAGTACTTC.

J is TRBJ2-5 and V is TRBV29-1; the match to TRBD2 covers 8 bases. The CDR3 is made up of 12 amino acids. The germline V gene encodes CDR1 SQVTM and CDR2 ANQGSEA. V dropped 7 bases and J dropped 5; count of bases not matched to a gene: 6. In nucleotides, the CDR3 is TGCAGCGGCCGGGGGGGCGGGGAGACCCAGTACTTC. Protein: CSGRGGGETQYF.

This clone is classed as medium-sized. This chain links TRBV5-6 with TRBJ2-7, with 8 positions matching TRBD1. The ends lost 2 bases at V and 3 bases at J; junction bases unmatched: 7. In germline, CDR1 is SGHDT, CDR2 YYEEEE. The CDR3 totals 15 residues. CDR3 sequence reads: CASSLKTGALYEQYF. DNA for the CDR3: TGTGCCAGCAGCTTAAAGACAGGGGCTCTCTACGAGCAGTACTTC.

The chain uses TRBV27 and TRBJ1-5; 7 bases line up with TRBD1. The CDR3 is made up of 14 amino acids. CDR1 is MNHEY, CDR2 SMNVEV, per germline (reference sequence). V trimming: 5 bases; J trimming: 9 bases; junction bases outside the gene matches: 10. The CDR3 DNA is TGTGCCAGCAGTCCCCGGACAGGCACGGCGCCCCAGCATTTT. Its protein is CASSPRTGTAPQHF.

This clone was seen a single time. V is TRBV2 and J is TRBJ2-7, with D tentatively TRBD1 or TRBD2 (6 bases each). In germline, CDR1 is SNHLY, CDR2 FYNNEI. Deletions cut 2 bases from V and 5 bases from J, with 7 bases between. The CDR3 totals 12 residues. CDR3 protein: CASSERGDEQYF. DNA of the CDR3: TGTGCCAGCAGTGAAAGGGGGGACGAGCAGTACTTC.

A word on this clone: One end of the junction fails to match germline, which may point to a read error. V and J are TRBV7-7 and TRBJ1-4; possible D gene TRBD1, 5 bases. Per the germline V gene, CDR1 is SSHAT and CDR2 is FNYEAQ (reference sequence). The CDR3 is 14 residues long. CDR3 DNA sequence: TGTGCTAGCAGCTTGGGGCCGGGAAATGAAAAACTGTTTTTT. It yields the protein CASSLGPGNEKLFF.

This clone was observed a handful of times. This chain uses TRBV6-4 with TRBJ1-2, with D perhaps matching TRBD1 (6 bases). V lost 0 bases and J lost 7, with 12 bases in between. The CDR3 is 14 residues long. Looked up from germline, CDR1 is MRHNA and CDR2 is SNTAGT. The CDR3 bases are TGTGCCAGCAGTGACTCGACGGGGGCCAGTGGCTACACCTTC. It yields the protein CASSDSTGASGYTF.

This clone was observed a handful of times. The chain carries TRBV27 and TRBJ2-7; D not certain. The CDR3 contains 11 residues. Trimming stripped 5 bases from V and 2 bases from J, with 4 bases between. CDR1 is MNHEY and CDR2 is SMNVEV in the germline V gene (reference sequence). Here the CDR3 reads CASSTPYEQYF. In nucleotides, the CDR3 is TGTGCCAGCAGTACCCCCTACGAGCAGTACTTC.

J is TRBJ1-5 and V is TRBV6-5; D gene unclear. The V gene's germline CDR1 is MNHEY and CDR2 SVGAGI. CDR3 length equals 14 residues. V lost 4 bases to trimming and J lost 6 bases, with 13 bases between them. The CDR3 spells CASSSTREGQPQHF. The CDR3 nucleotides read TGTGCCAGCAGTTCTACCCGAGAGGGTCAGCCCCAGCATTTT.

The V gene is TRBV9, the J gene TRBJ2-5; possible D gene TRBD2, 6 bases. CDR3 size: 14 residues. Trimming took off 3 bases at V and 4 bases at J, with 13 bases between the two ends. Germline V gene sequence: CDR1 SGDLS, CDR2 YYNGEE. The CDR3 loop is CASSDSSVGETQYF. The CDR3, as DNA: TGTGCCAGCAGCGACTCTAGCGTAGGAGAGACCCAGTACTTC.

The V call is TRBV7-6, the J call TRBJ1-5; TRBD1 is a possible D gene (6 bases). Germline CDR1 reads SGHVS; CDR2 reads FNYEAQ. The CDR3 sequence is 15 residues long. The V end lost 5 bases, the J end lost 9 bases, and 20 bases lay between the germline ends. Here the CDR3 DNA reads TGTGCCAGCAGCGTATCTACAGGGAGCCTTTGGCCCCAGCATTTT. This gives the protein CASSVSTGSLWPQHF.

The chain joins TRBV9 to TRBJ2-2; 7 positions agree with TRBD1. V shed 4 bases, J shed 4 bases, and the junction held 7 bases outside the gene matches. Germline CDR1 SGDLS, CDR2 YYNGEE. CDR3 size: 15 residues. CDR3 in amino acids: CASSQQGLGTGELFF. The CDR3 nucleotides are TGTGCCAGCAGCCAACAGGGGTTGGGCACCGGGGAGCTGTTTTTT.